This TCR beta chain was captured in a study of CXCR3-negative and CXCR3-positive naive CD8 T cells. Study-wide context: With about 1.5 +/- 0.3 million reads per library, the TRB reads numbered some 130 million in total.

Regarding the study as a whole: Naive cells positive for CXCR3 carried more hydrophobic TRB CDR3s than CXCR3-negative ones.

Concerning this clonotype itself: Its antigen is not identified.

Germline V lookup: CDR1 DFQATT, CDR2 SNEGSKA (reference sequence). The CDR3 runs 15 residues. The authors made the TRB cDNA libraries by 5' RACE using UMI labels. TCRdb reprocessed the 5' RACE reads, with one entry per CDR3 protein and no DNA. Its table lists about 81,000 distinct CDR3 sequences. Sequencing input: naive CXCR3- CD8+ T cells from blood. Subset: CD45RO-CCR7+CD27+CD95- naive CD8+ T cells lacking CXCR3 (TNR3-). The TCR was taken from a human donor in good health. Some clones in this sample may be carry-over from other donors' samples. The rearrangement uses TRBV20-1 and TRBJ2-1; checking the TCRdb D call of TRBD2 is not possible without DNA. The CDR3 is CSARSREGMRDEQFF.